This TCR beta chain was captured in a study of blood T cell repertoires in COVID-19. Study as a whole: The United States, Italy and Spain provided the acute and convalescent COVID-19 samples. PBMCs, B-cell-depleted T cells, or T cells were the source of the cDNA or gDNA that made up the material.

Study processing details: Researchers report that nucleated cell counts were estimated from reference gene primer amplification. Repertoires were generated with immunoSEQ multiplex PCR, while TCRdb's copy carries only in-frame clones and drops some. That table furnishes V, J and clone size, whereas the DNA furnished D and trimming. The sample includes some 100,000 clones, around 94% of them seen just once. Germline assignment: CDR1 MNHNS and CDR2 SASEGT. V shed 3 bases and J 1 base; nucleotides not matched to a gene: 5. The CDR3 length is 17 residues. The TCR was taken from a woman aged 55-70 years with active COVID-19. Sequenced sample: peripheral blood. The V and J genes are TRBV6-1 and TRBJ2-6, with TRBD1 matching over 8 bases. In DNA form, the CDR3 reads TGTGCCAGCAGTGACAGGGGGCGTGGGTCTGGGGCCAACGTCCTGACTTTC. Protein sequence: CASSDRGRGSGANVLTF.